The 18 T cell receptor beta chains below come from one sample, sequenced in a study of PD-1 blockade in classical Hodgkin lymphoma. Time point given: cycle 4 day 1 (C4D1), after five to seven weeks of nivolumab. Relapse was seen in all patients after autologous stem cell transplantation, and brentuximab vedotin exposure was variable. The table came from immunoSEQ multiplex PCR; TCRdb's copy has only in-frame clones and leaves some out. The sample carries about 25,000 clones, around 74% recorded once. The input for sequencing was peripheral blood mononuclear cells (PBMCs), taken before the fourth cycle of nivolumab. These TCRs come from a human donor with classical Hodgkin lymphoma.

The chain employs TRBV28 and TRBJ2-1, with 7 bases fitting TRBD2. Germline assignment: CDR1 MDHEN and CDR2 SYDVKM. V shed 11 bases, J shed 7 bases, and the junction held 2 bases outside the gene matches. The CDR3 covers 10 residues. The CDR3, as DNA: TGTGCCGGGGGGGGGAATGAGCAGTTCTTC. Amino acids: CAGGGNEQFF.

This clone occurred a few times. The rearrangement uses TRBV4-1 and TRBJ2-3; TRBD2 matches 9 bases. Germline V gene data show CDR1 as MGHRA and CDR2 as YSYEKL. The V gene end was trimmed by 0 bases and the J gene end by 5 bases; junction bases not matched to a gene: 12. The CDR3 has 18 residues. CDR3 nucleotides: TGCGCCAGCAGCCAAGAAATCGCGGGGGGGCCGTTCGAAGATACGCAGTATTTT. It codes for CASSQEIAGGPFEDTQYF.

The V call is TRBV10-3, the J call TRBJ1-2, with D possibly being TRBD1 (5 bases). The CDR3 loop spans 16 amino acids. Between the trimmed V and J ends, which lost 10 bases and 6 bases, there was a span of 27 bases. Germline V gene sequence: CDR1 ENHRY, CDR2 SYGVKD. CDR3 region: CATSVGGVQLRDGYTF. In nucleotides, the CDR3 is TGTGCCACCTCTGTCGGGGGGGTGCAGCTAAGGGATGGCTACACCTTC.

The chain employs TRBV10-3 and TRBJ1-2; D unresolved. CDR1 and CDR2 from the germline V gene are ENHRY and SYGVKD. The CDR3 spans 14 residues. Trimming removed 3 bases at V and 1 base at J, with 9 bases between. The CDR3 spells CAISDGEVNYGYTF. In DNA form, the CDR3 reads TGTGCCATCAGTGATGGCGAGGTTAACTATGGCTACACCTTC.

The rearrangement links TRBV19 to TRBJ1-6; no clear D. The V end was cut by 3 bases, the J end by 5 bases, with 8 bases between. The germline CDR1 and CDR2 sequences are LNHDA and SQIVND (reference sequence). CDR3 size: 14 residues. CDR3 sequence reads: CASSITGNNSPLHF. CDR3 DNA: TGTGCCAGTAGTATTACTGGTAATAATTCACCCCTCCACTTT.

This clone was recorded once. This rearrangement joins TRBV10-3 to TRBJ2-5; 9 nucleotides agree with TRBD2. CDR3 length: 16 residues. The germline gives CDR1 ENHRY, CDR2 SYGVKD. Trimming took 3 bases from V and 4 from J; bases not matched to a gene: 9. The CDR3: CAISDASGGPGETQYF. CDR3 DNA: TGTGCCATCAGTGATGCGAGCGGGGGGCCGGGAGAGACCCAGTACTTC.

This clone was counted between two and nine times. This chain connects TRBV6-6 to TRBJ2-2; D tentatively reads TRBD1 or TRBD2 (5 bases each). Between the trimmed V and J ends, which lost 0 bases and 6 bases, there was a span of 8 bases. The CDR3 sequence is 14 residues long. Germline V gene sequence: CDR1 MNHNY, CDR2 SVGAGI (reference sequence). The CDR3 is CASSYSGTAGELFF. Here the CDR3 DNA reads TGTGCCAGCAGTTACTCAGGGACGGCCGGGGAGCTGTTTTTT.

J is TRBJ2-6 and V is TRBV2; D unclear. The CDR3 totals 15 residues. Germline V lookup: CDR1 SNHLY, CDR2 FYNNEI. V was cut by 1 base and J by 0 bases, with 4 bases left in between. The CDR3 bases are TGTGCCAGCAGTGAAGAGGGCTCTGGGGCCAACGTCCTGACTTTC. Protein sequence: CASSEEGSGANVLTF.

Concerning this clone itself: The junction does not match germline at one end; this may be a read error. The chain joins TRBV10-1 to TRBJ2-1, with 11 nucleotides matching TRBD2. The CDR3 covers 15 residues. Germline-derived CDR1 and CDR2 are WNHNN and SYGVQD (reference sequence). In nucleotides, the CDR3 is TGCGCCAGCAGTGGACTAGCGGGGATCTACAGTGAGCAGTTCTTC. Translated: CASSGLAGIYSEQFF.

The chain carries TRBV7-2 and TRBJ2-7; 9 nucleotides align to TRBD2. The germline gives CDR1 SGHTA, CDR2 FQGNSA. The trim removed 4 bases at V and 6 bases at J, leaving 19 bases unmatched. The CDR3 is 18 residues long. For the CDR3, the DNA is TGTGCCAGCAGCTCAAATCCGCGCGTAGGCGGGGGGGCTAGCGAGCAGTACTTC. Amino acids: CASSSNPRVGGGASEQYF.

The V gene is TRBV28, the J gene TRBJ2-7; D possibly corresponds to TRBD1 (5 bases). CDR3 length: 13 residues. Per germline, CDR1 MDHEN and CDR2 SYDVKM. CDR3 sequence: CATWGSNTYEQYV. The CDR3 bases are TGTGCTACTTGGGGCAGCAATACCTACGAGCAGTACGTC.

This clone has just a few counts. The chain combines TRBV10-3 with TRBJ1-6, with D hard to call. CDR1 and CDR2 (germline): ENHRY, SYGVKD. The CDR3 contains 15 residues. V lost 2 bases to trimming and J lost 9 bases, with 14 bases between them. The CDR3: CAISEAGRNGSPLHF. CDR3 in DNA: TGTGCCATCAGTGAGGCGGGGAGGAATGGTTCACCCCTCCACTTT.

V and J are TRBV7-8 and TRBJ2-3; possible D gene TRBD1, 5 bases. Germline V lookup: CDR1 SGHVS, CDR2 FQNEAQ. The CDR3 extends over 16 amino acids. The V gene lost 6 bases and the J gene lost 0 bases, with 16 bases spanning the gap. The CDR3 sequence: CASSSTQGYSTDTQYF. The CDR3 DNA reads TGTGCCAGCAGTTCCACCCAGGGCTATAGCACAGATACGCAGTATTTT.

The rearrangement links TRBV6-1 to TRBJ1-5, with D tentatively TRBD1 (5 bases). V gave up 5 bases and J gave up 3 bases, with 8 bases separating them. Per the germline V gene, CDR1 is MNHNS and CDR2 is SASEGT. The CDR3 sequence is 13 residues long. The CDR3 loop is CASSTGYNQPQHF. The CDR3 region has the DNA TGTGCCAGCAGTACAGGTTACAATCAGCCCCAGCATTTT.

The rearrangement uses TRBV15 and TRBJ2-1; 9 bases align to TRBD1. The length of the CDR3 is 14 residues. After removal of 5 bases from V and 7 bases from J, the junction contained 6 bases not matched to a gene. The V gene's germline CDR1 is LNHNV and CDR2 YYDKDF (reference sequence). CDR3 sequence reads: CATSGGQGKNEQFF. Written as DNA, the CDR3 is TGTGCCACCAGCGGCGGACAGGGGAAGAATGAGCAGTTCTTC.

The CDR3 coding sequence is TGTGCCAGCACCCGGGACAGCCCCCGAGGCACCGGGGAGCTGTTTTTT. Its translation: CASTRDSPRGTGELFF. V and J are TRBV9 and TRBJ2-2; 7 bases fit TRBD1. V lost 6 bases and J lost 4; bases outside the gene matches: 12. Germline V lookup: CDR1 SGDLS, CDR2 YYNGEE. This CDR3 is built from 16 residues.

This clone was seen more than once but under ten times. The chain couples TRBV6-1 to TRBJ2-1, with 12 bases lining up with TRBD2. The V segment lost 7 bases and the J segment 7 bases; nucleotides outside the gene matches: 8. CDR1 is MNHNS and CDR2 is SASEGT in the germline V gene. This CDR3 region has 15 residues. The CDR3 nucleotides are TGTGCCAGCACCCGACTAGCGGGGGAACCAAATGAGCAGTTCTTC. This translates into CASTRLAGEPNEQFF.

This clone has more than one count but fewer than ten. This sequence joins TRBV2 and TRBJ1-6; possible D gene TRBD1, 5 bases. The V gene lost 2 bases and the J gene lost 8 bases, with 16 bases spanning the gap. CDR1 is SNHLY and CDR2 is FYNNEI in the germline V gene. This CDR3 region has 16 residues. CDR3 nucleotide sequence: TGTGCCAGCAGTGAAACTCAGGGTGGAAGGTATTCACCCCTCCACTTT. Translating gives CASSETQGGRYSPLHF.